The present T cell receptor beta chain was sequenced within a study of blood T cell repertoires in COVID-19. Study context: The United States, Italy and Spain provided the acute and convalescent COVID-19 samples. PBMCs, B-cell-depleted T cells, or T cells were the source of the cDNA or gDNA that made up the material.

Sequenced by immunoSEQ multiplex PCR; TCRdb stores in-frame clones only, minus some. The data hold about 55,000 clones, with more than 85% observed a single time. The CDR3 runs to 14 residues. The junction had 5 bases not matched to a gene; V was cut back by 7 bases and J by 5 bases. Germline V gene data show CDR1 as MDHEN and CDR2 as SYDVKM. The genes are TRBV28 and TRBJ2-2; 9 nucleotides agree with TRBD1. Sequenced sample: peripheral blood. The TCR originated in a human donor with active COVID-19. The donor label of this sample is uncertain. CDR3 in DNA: TGTGCCAGCACCAAGACAGGGGGGACCGGGGAGCTGTTTTTT. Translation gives CASTKTGGTGELFF.